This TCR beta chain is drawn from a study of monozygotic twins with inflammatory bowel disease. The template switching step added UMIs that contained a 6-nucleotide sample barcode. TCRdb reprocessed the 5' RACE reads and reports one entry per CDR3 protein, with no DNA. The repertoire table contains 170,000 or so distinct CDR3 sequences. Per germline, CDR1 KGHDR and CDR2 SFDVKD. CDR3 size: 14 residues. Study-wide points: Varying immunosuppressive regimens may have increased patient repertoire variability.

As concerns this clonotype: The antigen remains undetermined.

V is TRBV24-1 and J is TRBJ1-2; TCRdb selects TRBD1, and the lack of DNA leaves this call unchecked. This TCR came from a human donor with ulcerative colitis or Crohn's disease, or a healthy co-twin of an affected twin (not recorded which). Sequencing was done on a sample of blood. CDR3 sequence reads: CATSDLGVSYGYTF.